This TCR beta chain is drawn from a study of cytomegalovirus exposure and HLA in healthy donors. The wider study: The study placed approximately 81% of its roughly 430 genotyped donors in the Caucasian-associated ancestry cluster.

The primer mix had 60 Vbeta and 13 Jbeta primers. Libraries were prepared by immunoSEQ multiplex PCR; TCRdb keeps only in-frame clonotypes and omits some of them. Here the sample spans about 33,000 clones, around 49% being singletons. Study-level findings and limits: According to an earlier analysis, most TCR beta V segments yielded productive rearrangements about 87% or about 30% of the time.

This clone has a handful of counts. No antigen is known for it. The CDR3 spans 16 residues. V lost 5 bases to trimming and J lost 7 bases, with 20 bases between them. Germline V gene data show CDR1 as SEHNR and CDR2 as FQNEAQ (reference sequence). This TCR came from a woman in her 40s in good health and CMV-seropositive. The sequencing input was PBMCs. This rearrangement joins TRBV7-9 to TRBJ1-4; possibly TRBD1 for D (5 bases). The CDR3 sequence is CASSPTRGRDTEKLFF. Here the CDR3 DNA reads TGTGCCAGCAGCCCTACGCGAGGCAGGGATACTGAAAAACTGTTTTTT.